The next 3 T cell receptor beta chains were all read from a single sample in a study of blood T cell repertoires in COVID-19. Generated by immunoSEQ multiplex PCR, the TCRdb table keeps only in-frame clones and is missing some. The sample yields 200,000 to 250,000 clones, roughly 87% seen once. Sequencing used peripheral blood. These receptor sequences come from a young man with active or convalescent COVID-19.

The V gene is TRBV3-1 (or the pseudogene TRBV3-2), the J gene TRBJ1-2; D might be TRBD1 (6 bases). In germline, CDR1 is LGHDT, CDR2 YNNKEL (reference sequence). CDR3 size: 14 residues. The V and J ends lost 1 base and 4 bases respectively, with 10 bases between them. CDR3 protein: CASSQGTGSYGYTF. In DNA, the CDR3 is TGTGCCAGCAGCCAAGGAACAGGGTCCTATGGCTACACCTTC.

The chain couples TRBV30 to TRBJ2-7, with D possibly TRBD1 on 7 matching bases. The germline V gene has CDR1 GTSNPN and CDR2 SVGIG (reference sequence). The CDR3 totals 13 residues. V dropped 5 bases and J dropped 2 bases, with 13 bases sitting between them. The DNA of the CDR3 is TGTGCCTGGCGCGGGGACAGTCCCTACGAGCAGTACTTC. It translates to CAWRGDSPYEQYF.

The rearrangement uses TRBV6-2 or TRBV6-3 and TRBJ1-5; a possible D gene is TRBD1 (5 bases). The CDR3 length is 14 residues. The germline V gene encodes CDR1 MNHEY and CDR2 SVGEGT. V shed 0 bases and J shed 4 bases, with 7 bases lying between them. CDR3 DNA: TGTGCCAGCAGTTACTCAAACAGGAATCAGCCCCAGCATTTT. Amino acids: CASSYSNRNQPQHF.